The rows below give T cell receptor beta chains drawn from one sample of a study of PD-1 blockade in mismatch repair-deficient tumors. Here immunoSEQ multiplex PCR was the method, and the copy in TCRdb shows in-frame clones only, minus some. The table lists 15,000 or so clones, around 82% of them singletons. The sequencing used PBMCs, collected 4 weeks after starting pembrolizumab. The receptor source for this set is an adult with mismatch repair-deficient cancer. CDR3s include the opening cysteine and the closing phenylalanine or tryptophan. Each record gives: D gene, J gene, clone size, V gene, CDR3 DNA, CDR3 protein. The D gene is left open where the match is weak. Expanded clones are given a class, and other clones once, few, many or no size at all.

>TRBD1|TRBJ1-2|-|TRBV30
TGTGCCTGGAGGGGACAGATTGTGCATGGCTACACCTTC
CAWRGQIVHGYTF
>-|TRBJ2-4|-|TRBV7-8
TGTGCCAGCAGCTTAGGCGATCCAAAAAACATTCAGTACTTC
CASSLGDPKNIQYF
>-|TRBJ2-7|medium-sized|TRBV7-8
TGTGCCAGCAGCTTAGTCCCCCTCGGGGGCGAGCAGTACTTC
CASSLVPLGGEQYF
>TRBD2|TRBJ2-1|-|TRBV10-1
TGCGCCAGCAGTAAGACTAGCGGAACCTACAATGAGCAGTTCTTC
CASSKTSGTYNEQFF
>-|TRBJ2-7|few|TRBV19
TGTGCCAGTAGTGATCCAGCGGACAGCTCCTACGAGCAGTACTTC
CASSDPADSSYEQYF
>TRBD1|TRBJ2-7|few|TRBV11-2
TGTGCCAGCAGCGGGGACAGGGCCCACGAGCAGTACTTC
CASSGDRAHEQYF
>-|TRBJ1-5|-|TRBV27
TGTGCCAGCAGGCGTTATAGCAATCAGCCCCAGCATTTT
CASRRYSNQPQHF
>-|TRBJ1-3|once|TRBV6-1
TGTGCCAGCAGTGAACGTTGGGCGGGAAACACCATATATTTT
CASSERWAGNTIYF
>-|TRBJ2-3|-|TRBV12-2
TGTGCAAGTCGCTTAGCGGGAGGGGGGACCCCCCTTTACTACACAGATACGCAGTATTTT
CASRLAGGGTPLYYTDTQYF
>TRBD1|TRBJ2-1|-|TRBV29-1
TGCAGCGTTGAGGACAGGATCTACAATGAGCAGTTCTTC
CSVEDRIYNEQFF
>-|TRBJ2-7|-|TRBV28
TGTGCCAGCAGTTTGACAACCTACGAGCAGTACTTC
CASSLTTYEQYF
>-|TRBJ2-7|few|TRBV29-1
TGCAACTCCCGGTCTGGGGAGAACTCCTACGAGCAGTACTTC
CNSRSGENSYEQYF
>-|TRBJ2-6|-|TRBV2
TGTGCCAGCAGTGAGGTTGGTACAGGGATTACTTACTCTGGGGCCAACGTCCTGACTTTC
CASSEVGTGITYSGANVLTF
>-|TRBJ2-3|once|TRBV7-6
TGTGCCAGCAGCTTAGCGGGAGGACTTCTCGCCGATACGCAGTATTTT
CASSLAGGLLADTQYF
>TRBD1|TRBJ2-3|-|TRBV5-1
TGCGCCAGCAGCTTGCGGCAGGGGGCGCTGGGTGCAGATACGCAGTATTTT
CASSLRQGALGADTQYF
>-|TRBJ1-2|-|TRBV9
TGTGCCAGCAGCGTAGAAGTGGGGGGAGGCTACACCTTC
CASSVEVGGGYTF
>TRBD2|TRBJ2-1|-|TRBV7-9
TGTGCCAGCAGCCCGAGACTAGCGGGAGTTCGTGAGCAGTTCTTC
CASSPRLAGVREQFF
>-|TRBJ2-7|few|TRBV5-1
TGCGCCAGCAGCTTCTCTGGAGGAGGCTACGAGCAGTACTTC
CASSFSGGGYEQYF
>-|TRBJ2-7|-|TRBV10-3
TGTGCCATCAGTGACCTAGTGAGCTCCTACGAGCAGTACTTC
CAISDLVSSYEQYF
>-|TRBJ2-3|-|TRBV27
TGTGCCAGCACCCGACAGAGGACAGATACGCAGTATTTT
CASTRQRTDTQYF
>TRBD2|TRBJ2-1|-|TRBV5-1
TGCGCCAGCAGCGGCAGAGCGGGAGAGGCCTACAATGAGCAGTTCTTC
CASSGRAGEAYNEQFF
>-|TRBJ2-7|-|TRBV5-4
TGTGCCAGCAGCTTGGTAGGGAGTAAGCAGTACTTC
CASSLVGSKQYF
>-|TRBJ1-1|-|TRBV10-1
TGCGCCAGCAGTGAGTCGCGGGGTTGGGGAATGAACACTGAAGCTTTCTTT
CASSESRGWGMNTEAFF
>-|TRBJ1-1|-|TRBV9
TGTGCCAGCAGCCCAGGCCCCCCTGAGAACACTGAAGCTTTCTTT
CASSPGPPENTEAFF
>TRBD2|TRBJ2-1|-|TRBV29-1
TGCAGCGTTCGGCCACGGACTAGCGGGAGGAACCTCCGGAGCAATGAGCAGTTCTTC
CSVRPRTSGRNLRSNEQFF
>TRBD2|TRBJ2-7|-|TRBV29-1
TGCAGCGTTGCAGGACTCATCCGGGGGGGGGAGCAGTACTTC
CSVAGLIRGGEQYF
>TRBD2|TRBJ2-5|-|TRBV25-1
TGTGCCAGCAGTGAATTTTTGGGGAGGGACCAAGAGACCCAGTACTTC
CASSEFLGRDQETQYF
>-|TRBJ2-4|-|TRBV28
TGTGCCAGCAGATCCCGAACGGGTGGCCTAGCCAAAAACATTCAGTACTTC
CASRSRTGGLAKNIQYF
>TRBD1|TRBJ1-2|once|TRBV4-2
TGTGCCAGCAGCCAGGATCCGGTAGGGGGACAGGCTAACTATGGCTACACCTTC
CASSQDPVGGQANYGYTF
>TRBD2|TRBJ2-3|-|TRBV29-1
TGCAGCGTTGTAGCGGGAGGAATAGGAGATACGCAGTATTTT
CSVVAGGIGDTQYF
>-|TRBJ2-7|few|TRBV28
TGTGCCAGCAAGACAGTAAACTCCTACGAGCAGTACTTC
CASKTVNSYEQYF
>TRBD1|TRBJ2-3|-|TRBV28
TGTGCCAGCAGTTTGGGGACAGGGGCAACAGATACGCAGTATTTT
CASSLGTGATDTQYF
>-|TRBJ1-5|-|TRBV30
TGTGCCTGGAGTGTACCCGGGGTGTTCAATCAGCCCCAGCATTTT
CAWSVPGVFNQPQHF
>-|TRBJ2-6|-|TRBV12-5
TGTGCTAGTGGTGATGGACAAAGTCGGGCCAACGTCCTGACTTTC
CASGDGQSRANVLTF
>TRBD1|TRBJ2-7|-|TRBV28
TGTGCCAGCAGCTCCCAGGACAGGGGGATCTACGAGCAGTACTTC
CASSSQDRGIYEQYF
>-|TRBJ2-5|-|TRBV15
TGTGCCACCAGCGAATCAGTTCAAGAGACCCAGTACTTC
CATSESVQETQYF
>TRBD2|TRBJ2-2|-|TRBV10-1
TGCGCCAGCAGTGAGGCCACTAGCGGGAGTGCCACCGGGGAGCTGTTTTTT
CASSEATSGSATGELFF
>TRBD1|TRBJ2-5|-|TRBV18
TGTGCCAGCTCACTGGGACAGGCACAAGAGACCCAGTACTTC
CASSLGQAQETQYF
>-|TRBJ2-7|once|TRBV5-4
TGTGCCAGCAGCCGGGACCCGGGGGACTTCGAGCAGTACTTC
CASSRDPGDFEQYF
>TRBD2|TRBJ2-7|-|TRBV7-2
TGTGCCAGCAGCTTAGCGGGCCTAGCGGAGCTTTACGAGCAGTACTTC
CASSLAGLAELYEQYF
>-|TRBJ1-3|-|TRBV28
TGTGCCAGCAGTCCCGGGAAGGGTCGCTCTGGAAACACCATATATTTT
CASSPGKGRSGNTIYF
>-|TRBJ1-1|-|TRBV7-8
TGTGCCAGCAGCTTACAGGGGAACACTGAAGCTTTCTTT
CASSLQGNTEAFF
>-|TRBJ2-3|-|TRBV7-9
TGTGCCAGCAGTGTGGGTCAGGGGAAATCCTATACGCAGTATTTT
CASSVGQGKSYTQYF
>TRBD2|TRBJ2-1|-|TRBV10-1
TGCGCCAGCAGGCGGGGACTAGCGGACAATGAGCAGTTCTTC
CASRRGLADNEQFF
>-|TRBJ1-2|-|TRBV7-8
TGTGCCAGCAGCGCATGGACAGTTAACTATGGCTACACCTTC
CASSAWTVNYGYTF
>TRBD2|TRBJ2-1|once|TRBV27
TGTGCCAGCAGCCCCCGACTAGCCAATGAGCAGTTCTTC
CASSPRLANEQFF
>-|TRBJ2-6|-|TRBV19
TGTGCCAGTAGTATAGAGGGCTCCGTCCTGACTTTC
CASSIEGSVLTF
>-|TRBJ2-7|-|TRBV19
TGTGCCAGTAGTGGAAGACAGGTTTCCTACGAGCAGTACTTC
CASSGRQVSYEQYF
>TRBD1|TRBJ2-1|-|TRBV6-4
TGTGCCAGCAGTGCGGACAGGGGGGTAGGCGATGAGCAGTTCTTC
CASSADRGVGDEQFF
>TRBD2|TRBJ2-6|-|TRBV7-9
TGTGCCAGCAGCTTAGAACTAGCGGGGGACTCTGGGGCCAACGTCCTGACTTTC
CASSLELAGDSGANVLTF
>TRBD1|TRBJ1-3|-|TRBV5-1
TGCGCCAGCAGTCCCGGGACAGGTATCCGACTCTCTGGAAACACCATATATTTT
CASSPGTGIRLSGNTIYF
>TRBD1|TRBJ2-1|-|TRBV7-3
TGTGCCAGCAGCTTAGGGGCAGGGGGCTACAATGAGCAGTTCTTC
CASSLGAGGYNEQFF
>-|TRBJ1-3|few|TRBV9
TGTGCCAGCAGCGTCACAGGATTTGGAAGCTCTGGAAACACCATATATTTT
CASSVTGFGSSGNTIYF
>-|TRBJ2-7|few|TRBV27
TGTGCCAGCAGTCGAGGCTACGAGCAGTACTTC
CASSRGYEQYF
>-|TRBJ2-5|-|TRBV15
TGTGCCACCAGCAGAGATCCCGGAGGCCCTCAGACCCAGTACTTC
CATSRDPGGPQTQYF
>TRBD2|TRBJ2-7|-|TRBV5-4
TGTGCCAGCAGCCCTGCGGGGGGGCGAAACTACGAGCAGTACTTC
CASSPAGGRNYEQYF
>-|TRBJ2-7|-|TRBV11-2
TGTGCCAGCAGCTTAGCCCCCACGGGAGCGGCCGAGCAGTACTTC
CASSLAPTGAAEQYF
>TRBD2|TRBJ2-7|-|TRBV6-1
TGTGCCAGCAGAAGCGGGACCATCTACGAGCAGTACTTC
CASRSGTIYEQYF
>-|TRBJ2-7|-|TRBV28
TGTGCCAGCAGTTTTAGTAGAAGTCGGTACTTC
CASSFSRSRYF